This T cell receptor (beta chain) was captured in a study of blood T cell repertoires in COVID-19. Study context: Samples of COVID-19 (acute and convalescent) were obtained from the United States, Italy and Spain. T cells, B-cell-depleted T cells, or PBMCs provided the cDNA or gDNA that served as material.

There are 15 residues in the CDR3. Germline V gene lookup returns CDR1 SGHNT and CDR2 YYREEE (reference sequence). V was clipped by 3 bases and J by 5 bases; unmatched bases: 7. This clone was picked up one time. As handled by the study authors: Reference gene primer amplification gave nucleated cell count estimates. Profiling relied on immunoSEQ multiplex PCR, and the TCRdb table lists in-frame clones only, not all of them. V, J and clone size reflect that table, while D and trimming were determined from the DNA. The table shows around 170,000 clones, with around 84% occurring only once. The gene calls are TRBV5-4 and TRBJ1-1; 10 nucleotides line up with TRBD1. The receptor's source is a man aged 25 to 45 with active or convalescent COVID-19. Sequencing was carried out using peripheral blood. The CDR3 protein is CASSSMGQGLTEAFF. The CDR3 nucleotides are TGTGCCAGCAGCTCGATGGGACAGGGGCTGACTGAAGCTTTCTTT.